These T cell receptor beta chains were read from a single sample in a study of neurological immune-mediated disorders. TCRdb ran MiXCR on the 5' RACE reads and lists one entry per CDR3 protein. The sample shows 35,000 or so distinct CDR3 sequences, under 4% of them seen only once. The specimen was PBMCs. Source of these receptors: an older woman with multiple sclerosis. The CDR3 runs from the conserved cysteine through the conserved F or W. The order of the fields is V gene, clone size, J gene, D gene, CDR3 protein, CDR3 DNA. D genes are given only for firm matches. For some rows the clone size is stated as once, few or many, or as a class when expanded; others skip it.

v_call: TRBV7-9; clone_size: -; j_call: TRBJ1-5; d_call: -; cdr3_aa: CASSLGGRDFTPSYSNKTQNF; cdr3_nt: TGTGCCAGCAGCTTGGGGGGACGCGATTTTACTCCTTCATATAGCAATAAGACCCAGAATTTT
v_call: TRBV3-1; clone_size: many; j_call: TRBJ2-3; d_call: TRBD2; cdr3_aa: CASTQTSGGITDTQYF; cdr3_nt: TGTGCCAGCACCCAGACTAGCGGGGGGATCACAGATACGCAGTATTTT
v_call: TRBV3-1; clone_size: many; j_call: TRBJ2-3; d_call: -; cdr3_aa: CASSQIGEVDTQYF; cdr3_nt: TGTGCCAGCAGCCAGATTGGGGAGGTAGATACGCAGTATTTT
v_call: TRBV3-1; clone_size: many; j_call: TRBJ2-3; d_call: -; cdr3_aa: CASSQVPREADTQYF; cdr3_nt: TGTGCCAGCAGCCAAGTACCCAGGGAGGCAGATACGCAGTATTTT
v_call: TRBV28; clone_size: many; j_call: TRBJ1-2; d_call: -; cdr3_aa: CASRDSLVNYGYTF; cdr3_nt: TGTGCCAGCAGAGACAGCTTAGTCAACTATGGCTACACCTTC
v_call: TRBV5-1; clone_size: many; j_call: TRBJ2-3; d_call: -; cdr3_aa: CASSFSPGSTDTQYF; cdr3_nt: TGCGCCAGCAGCTTCTCCCCCGGGAGCACAGATACGCAGTATTTT
v_call: TRBV12-3/TRBV12-4; clone_size: many; j_call: TRBJ2-2; d_call: -; cdr3_aa: CASIRTDKTGELFF; cdr3_nt: TGTGCCAGCATTAGGACTGATAAAACCGGGGAGCTGTTTTTT
v_call: TRBV29-1; clone_size: many; j_call: TRBJ1-1; d_call: -; cdr3_aa: CSYQTGTEAFF; cdr3_nt: TGCAGCTACCAAACGGGAACTGAAGCTTTCTTT
v_call: TRBV12-5; clone_size: many; j_call: TRBJ2-7; d_call: -; cdr3_aa: CASGLGTQDYEQYF; cdr3_nt: TGTGCTAGTGGTTTGGGGACTCAAGACTACGAGCAGTACTTC
v_call: TRBV6-6; clone_size: many; j_call: TRBJ1-2; d_call: -; cdr3_aa: CASLQTAGRFGYTF; cdr3_nt: TGTGCCAGCTTACAAACGGCGGGGAGGTTTGGCTACACCTTC
v_call: TRBV6-5; clone_size: few; j_call: TRBJ1-3; d_call: TRBD1; cdr3_aa: CASSTPGQTGNTIYF; cdr3_nt: TGTGCCAGCAGCACCCCGGGACAGACTGGAAACACCATATATTTT
v_call: TRBV5-6; clone_size: few; j_call: TRBJ2-2; d_call: -; cdr3_aa: CASSLLATENTGELFF; cdr3_nt: TGTGCCAGCAGCTTGCTTGCGACAGAGAACACCGGGGAGCTGTTTTTT
v_call: TRBV14; clone_size: many; j_call: TRBJ2-7; d_call: -; cdr3_aa: CASHPVLSEQYF; cdr3_nt: TGTGCCAGCCATCCAGTTTTAAGCGAGCAGTACTTC
v_call: TRBV5-1; clone_size: many; j_call: TRBJ1-3; d_call: -; cdr3_aa: CASSLEATGNTIYF; cdr3_nt: TGCGCCAGCAGCTTGGAGGCAACAGGAAACACCATATATTTT
v_call: TRBV12-3/TRBV12-4; clone_size: many; j_call: TRBJ2-7; d_call: -; cdr3_aa: CASSFGGTYEQYF; cdr3_nt: TGTGCCAGCAGTTTTGGCGGGACGTACGAGCAGTACTTC
v_call: TRBV12-3/TRBV12-4; clone_size: many; j_call: TRBJ1-2; d_call: -; cdr3_aa: CASSFQDNYGYTF; cdr3_nt: TGTGCCAGCAGTTTCCAGGATAACTATGGCTACACCTTC
v_call: TRBV20-1; clone_size: many; j_call: TRBJ1-4; d_call: -; cdr3_aa: CSARDEADPNEKLFF; cdr3_nt: TGCAGTGCTAGAGATGAGGCAGACCCTAATGAAAAACTGTTTTTT
v_call: TRBV10-3; clone_size: many; j_call: TRBJ1-1; d_call: -; cdr3_aa: CAISPIGQKNTEAFF; cdr3_nt: TGTGCCATCAGTCCTATCGGACAGAAGAACACTGAAGCTTTCTTT
v_call: TRBV25-1; clone_size: many; j_call: TRBJ2-2; d_call: -; cdr3_aa: CASSARQFQNGELFF; cdr3_nt: TGTGCCAGCAGTGCGCGACAGTTTCAGAACGGGGAGCTGTTTTTT
v_call: TRBV29-1; clone_size: many; j_call: TRBJ2-5; d_call: TRBD2; cdr3_aa: CSVVLAGPYQETQYF; cdr3_nt: TGCAGCGTTGTACTAGCGGGGCCATACCAAGAGACCCAGTACTTC
v_call: TRBV9; clone_size: many; j_call: TRBJ1-3; d_call: -; cdr3_aa: CASSATANSGNTIYF; cdr3_nt: TGTGCCAGCAGCGCCACAGCCAACTCTGGAAACACCATATATTTT
v_call: TRBV7-9; clone_size: many; j_call: TRBJ1-4; d_call: -; cdr3_aa: CASSPTVVGGEKLFF; cdr3_nt: TGTGCCAGCAGCCCGACGGTGGTCGGGGGTGAAAAACTGTTTTTT
v_call: TRBV7-6; clone_size: many; j_call: TRBJ1-4; d_call: -; cdr3_aa: CASSLAGNRFNEKLFF; cdr3_nt: TGTGCCAGCAGCTTAGCTGGGAACAGATTTAATGAAAAACTGTTTTTT
v_call: TRBV20-1; clone_size: many; j_call: TRBJ1-2; d_call: -; cdr3_aa: CSAREMEGYGYTF; cdr3_nt: TGCAGTGCTAGGGAAATGGAGGGGTATGGCTACACCTTC
v_call: TRBV12-3/TRBV12-4; clone_size: many; j_call: TRBJ1-1; d_call: TRBD1; cdr3_aa: CASSRGLGQRNTEAFF; cdr3_nt: TGTGCCAGCAGTAGGGGTCTGGGACAGAGGAACACTGAAGCTTTCTTT
v_call: TRBV5-1; clone_size: many; j_call: TRBJ1-6; d_call: -; cdr3_aa: CASSVGTANSPLHF; cdr3_nt: TGCGCCAGCAGCGTCGGGACCGCTAATTCACCCCTCCACTTT
v_call: TRBV5-1; clone_size: many; j_call: TRBJ2-7; d_call: -; cdr3_aa: CASSLQNEQYF; cdr3_nt: TGCGCCAGCAGCTTACAAAACGAGCAGTACTTC
v_call: TRBV5-1; clone_size: many; j_call: TRBJ2-7; d_call: TRBD2; cdr3_aa: CASRPSSGASYEQYF; cdr3_nt: TGCGCCAGCAGGCCCTCTAGCGGGGCCTCCTACGAGCAGTACTTC
v_call: TRBV5-1; clone_size: many; j_call: TRBJ2-1; d_call: -; cdr3_aa: CASSAPGVEDEQFF; cdr3_nt: TGCGCCAGCAGCGCCCCAGGGGTTGAGGATGAGCAGTTCTTC
v_call: TRBV9; clone_size: many; j_call: TRBJ2-6; d_call: -; cdr3_aa: CASSVGAANSGANVLTF; cdr3_nt: TGTGCCAGCAGCGTAGGGGCAGCAAACTCTGGGGCCAACGTCCTGACTTTC
v_call: TRBV27; clone_size: many; j_call: TRBJ1-1; d_call: -; cdr3_aa: CASSSMGQNTEAFF; cdr3_nt: TGTGCCAGCAGTTCCATGGGACAGAACACTGAAGCTTTCTTT
v_call: TRBV7-2; clone_size: many; j_call: TRBJ2-3; d_call: -; cdr3_aa: CASSLAAGDTQYF; cdr3_nt: TGTGCCAGCAGCTTGGCAGCCGGGGATACGCAGTATTTT
v_call: TRBV10-2; clone_size: many; j_call: TRBJ2-7; d_call: -; cdr3_aa: CASGNYEQYF; cdr3_nt: TGCGCCAGCGGGAACTACGAGCAGTACTTC
v_call: TRBV6-5; clone_size: many; j_call: TRBJ1-1; d_call: -; cdr3_aa: CASSYRSRGKNTEAFF; cdr3_nt: TGTGCCAGCAGTTACCGTTCCAGGGGTAAGAACACTGAAGCTTTCTTT
v_call: TRBV5-1; clone_size: -; j_call: TRBJ2-2; d_call: -; cdr3_aa: CASSTSNTGELFF; cdr3_nt: TGCGCCAGCAGCACGTCGAACACCGGGGAGCTGTTTTTT
v_call: TRBV5-1; clone_size: many; j_call: TRBJ2-2; d_call: TRBD1; cdr3_aa: CASSWTTGETGELFF; cdr3_nt: TGCGCCAGCAGCTGGACGACAGGGGAGACCGGGGAGCTGTTTTTT
v_call: TRBV20-1; clone_size: many; j_call: TRBJ2-1; d_call: -; cdr3_aa: CSARKQMGLYEQFF; cdr3_nt: TGCAGTGCTAGAAAACAAATGGGTCTCTATGAGCAGTTCTTC
v_call: TRBV18; clone_size: few; j_call: TRBJ2-7; d_call: -; cdr3_aa: CASSPAQGSYEQYF; cdr3_nt: TGTGCCAGCTCACCGGCTCAGGGTAGCTACGAGCAGTACTTC
v_call: TRBV12-3/TRBV12-4; clone_size: many; j_call: TRBJ1-4; d_call: -; cdr3_aa: CASSPSRGYNEKLFF; cdr3_nt: TGTGCCAGCAGTCCCTCGAGAGGGTATAATGAAAAACTGTTTTTT
v_call: TRBV3-1; clone_size: many; j_call: TRBJ1-1; d_call: -; cdr3_aa: CASKPWTNGEAFF; cdr3_nt: TGTGCCAGCAAACCGTGGACTAATGGTGAAGCTTTCTTT
v_call: TRBV7-8; clone_size: few; j_call: TRBJ2-5; d_call: TRBD1; cdr3_aa: CASSIKTGGLGETQYF; cdr3_nt: TGTGCCAGCAGCATTAAGACAGGGGGCCTTGGAGAGACCCAGTACTTC
v_call: TRBV5-1; clone_size: -; j_call: TRBJ1-1; d_call: -; cdr3_aa: CASSLGWDTEAFF; cdr3_nt: TGCGCCAGCAGCTTAGGGTGGGACACTGAAGCTTTCTTT
v_call: TRBV24-1; clone_size: medium-sized; j_call: TRBJ1-1; d_call: -; cdr3_aa: CATSELGEPGTEAFF; cdr3_nt: TGTGCCACCAGTGAGTTGGGGGAACCTGGGACTGAAGCTTTCTTT
v_call: TRBV20-1; clone_size: -; j_call: TRBJ2-2; d_call: -; cdr3_aa: CSAPRGGTGELFF; cdr3_nt: TGCAGTGCTCCCAGGGGGGGCACCGGGGAGCTGTTTTTT
v_call: TRBV11-2; clone_size: many; j_call: TRBJ1-2; d_call: -; cdr3_aa: CASSLDLGIGSYGYTF; cdr3_nt: TGTGCCAGCAGCTTAGATTTAGGGATCGGCAGCTATGGCTACACCTTC
v_call: TRBV6-5; clone_size: many; j_call: TRBJ1-5; d_call: -; cdr3_aa: CASSWKPEGNQPQHF; cdr3_nt: TGTGCCAGCAGTTGGAAACCGGAGGGCAATCAGCCCCAGCATTTT